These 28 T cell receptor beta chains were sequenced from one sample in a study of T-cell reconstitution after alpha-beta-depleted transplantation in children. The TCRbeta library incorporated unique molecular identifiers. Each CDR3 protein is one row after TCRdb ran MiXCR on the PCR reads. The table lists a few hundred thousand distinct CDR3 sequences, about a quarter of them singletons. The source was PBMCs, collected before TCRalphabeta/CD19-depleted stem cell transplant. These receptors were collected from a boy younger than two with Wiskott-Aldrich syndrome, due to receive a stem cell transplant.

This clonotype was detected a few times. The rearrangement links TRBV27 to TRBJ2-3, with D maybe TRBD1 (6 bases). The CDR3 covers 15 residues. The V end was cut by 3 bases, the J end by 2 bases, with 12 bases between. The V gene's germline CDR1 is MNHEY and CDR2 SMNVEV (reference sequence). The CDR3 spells CASSFLRTATDTQYF. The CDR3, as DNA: TGTGCCAGCAGTTTCCTCAGGACAGCCACAGATACGCAGTATTTT.

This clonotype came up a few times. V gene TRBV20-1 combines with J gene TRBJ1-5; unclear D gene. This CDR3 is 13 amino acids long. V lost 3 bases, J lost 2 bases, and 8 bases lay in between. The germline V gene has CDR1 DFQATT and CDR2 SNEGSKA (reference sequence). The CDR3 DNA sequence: TGCAGTGCTAGCGAGAGCGGCAATCAGCCCCAGCATTTT. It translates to CSASESGNQPQHF.

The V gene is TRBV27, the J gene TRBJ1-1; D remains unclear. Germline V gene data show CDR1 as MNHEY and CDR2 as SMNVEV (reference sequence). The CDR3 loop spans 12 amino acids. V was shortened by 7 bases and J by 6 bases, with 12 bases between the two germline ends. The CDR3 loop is CASIGRAAEAFF. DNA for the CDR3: TGTGCCAGCATTGGGAGGGCCGCTGAAGCTTTCTTT.

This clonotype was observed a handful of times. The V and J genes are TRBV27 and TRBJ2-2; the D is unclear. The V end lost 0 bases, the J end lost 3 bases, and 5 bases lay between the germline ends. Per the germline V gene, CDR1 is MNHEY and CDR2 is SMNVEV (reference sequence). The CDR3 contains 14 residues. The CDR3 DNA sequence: TGTGCCAGCAGTTTATCGAGGTACACCGGGGAGCTGTTTTTT. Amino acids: CASSLSRYTGELFF.

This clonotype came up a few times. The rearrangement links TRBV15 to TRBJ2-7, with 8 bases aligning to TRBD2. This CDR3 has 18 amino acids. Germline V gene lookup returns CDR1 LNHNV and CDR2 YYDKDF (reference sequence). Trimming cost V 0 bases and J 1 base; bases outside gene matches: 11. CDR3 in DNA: TGTGCCACCAGCAGAGATGCGGGGGGATCCAGGCCATCCTACGAGCAGTACTTC. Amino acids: CATSRDAGGSRPSYEQYF.

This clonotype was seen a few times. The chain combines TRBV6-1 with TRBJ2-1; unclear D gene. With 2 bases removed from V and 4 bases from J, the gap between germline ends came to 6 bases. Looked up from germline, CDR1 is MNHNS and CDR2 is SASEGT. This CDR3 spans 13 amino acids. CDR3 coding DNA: TGTGCCAGCAGTGAACATCTTTACAATGAGCAGTTCTTC. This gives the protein CASSEHLYNEQFF.

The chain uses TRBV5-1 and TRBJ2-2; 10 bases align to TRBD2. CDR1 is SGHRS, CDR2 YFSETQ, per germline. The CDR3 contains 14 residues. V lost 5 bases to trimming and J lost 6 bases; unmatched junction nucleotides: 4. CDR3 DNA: TGCGCCAGCAGGCTAGCGGGAGAATCCGGGGAGCTGTTTTTT. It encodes CASRLAGESGELFF.

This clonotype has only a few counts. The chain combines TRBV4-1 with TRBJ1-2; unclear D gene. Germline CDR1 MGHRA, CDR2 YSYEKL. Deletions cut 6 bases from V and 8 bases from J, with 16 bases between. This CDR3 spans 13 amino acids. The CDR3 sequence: CASRALGRSGYTF. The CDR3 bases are TGCGCCAGCAGGGCCCTGGGGAGGAGCGGCTACACCTTC.

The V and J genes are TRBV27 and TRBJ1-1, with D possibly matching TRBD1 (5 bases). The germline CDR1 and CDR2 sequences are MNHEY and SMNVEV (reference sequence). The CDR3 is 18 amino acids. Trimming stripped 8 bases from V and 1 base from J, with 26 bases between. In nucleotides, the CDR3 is TGTGCCAGCCGAAAACCCTCAGAAGGGGTTTGGTCGAACACTGAAGCTTTCTTT. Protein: CASRKPSEGVWSNTEAFF.

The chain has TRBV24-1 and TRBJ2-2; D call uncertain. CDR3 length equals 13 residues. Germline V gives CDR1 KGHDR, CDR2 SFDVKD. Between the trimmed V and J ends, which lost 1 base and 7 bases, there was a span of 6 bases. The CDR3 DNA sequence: TGTGCCACCAGTGATTTCAATGGCGGGGAGCTGTTTTTT. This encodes CATSDFNGGELFF.

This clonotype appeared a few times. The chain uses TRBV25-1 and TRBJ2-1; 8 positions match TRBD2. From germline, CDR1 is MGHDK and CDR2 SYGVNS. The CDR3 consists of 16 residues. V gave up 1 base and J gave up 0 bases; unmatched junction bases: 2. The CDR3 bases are TGTGCCAGCAGTGAATTCGCGGGAGGCTCCTACAATGAGCAGTTCTTC. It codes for CASSEFAGGSYNEQFF.

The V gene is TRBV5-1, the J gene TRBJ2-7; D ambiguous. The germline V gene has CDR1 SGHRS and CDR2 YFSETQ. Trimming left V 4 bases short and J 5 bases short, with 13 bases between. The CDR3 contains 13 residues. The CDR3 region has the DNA TGCGCCAGCAGCACCCCCCCCGTTCACGAGCAGTACTTC. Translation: CASSTPPVHEQYF.

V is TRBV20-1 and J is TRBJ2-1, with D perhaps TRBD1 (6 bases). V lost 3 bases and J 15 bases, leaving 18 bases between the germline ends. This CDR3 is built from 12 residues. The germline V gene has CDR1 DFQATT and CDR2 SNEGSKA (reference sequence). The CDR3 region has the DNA TGCAGTGCTAGGAAACAGGGCGGCATGGGGTTCTTC. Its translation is CSARKQGGMGFF.

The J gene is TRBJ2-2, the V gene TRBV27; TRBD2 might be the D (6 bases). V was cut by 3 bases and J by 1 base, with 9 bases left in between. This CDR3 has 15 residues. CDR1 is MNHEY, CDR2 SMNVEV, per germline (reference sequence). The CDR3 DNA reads TGTGCCAGCAGTTTTTTTAGCGGGAACACCGGGGAGCTGTTTTTT. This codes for CASSFFSGNTGELFF.

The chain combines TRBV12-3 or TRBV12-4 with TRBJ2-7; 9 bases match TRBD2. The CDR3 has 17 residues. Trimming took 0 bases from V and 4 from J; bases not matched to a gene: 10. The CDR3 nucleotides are TGTGCCAGCAGTTTAGCTTCGGGCGGGAGGGGACGATACGAGCAGTACTTC. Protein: CASSLASGGRGRYEQYF.

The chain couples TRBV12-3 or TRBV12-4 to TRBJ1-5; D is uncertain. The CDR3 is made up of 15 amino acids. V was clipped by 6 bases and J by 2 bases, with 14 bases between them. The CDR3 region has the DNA TGTGCCAGCAGGTCCACGGAAGGCGGCAATCAGCCCCAGCATTTT. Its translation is CASRSTEGGNQPQHF.

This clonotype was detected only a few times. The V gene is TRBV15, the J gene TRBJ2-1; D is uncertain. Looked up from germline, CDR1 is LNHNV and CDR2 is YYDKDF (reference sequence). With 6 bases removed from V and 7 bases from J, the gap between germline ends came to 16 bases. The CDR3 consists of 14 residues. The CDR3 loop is CATRNTQANNEQFF. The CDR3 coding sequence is TGTGCCACCAGGAACACTCAGGCAAATAATGAGCAGTTCTTC. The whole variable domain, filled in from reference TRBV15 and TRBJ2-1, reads DAMVIQNPRYQVTQFGKPVTLSCSQTLNHNVMYWYQQKSSQAPKLLFHYYDKDFNNEADTPDNFQSRRPNTSFCFLDIRSPGLGDTAMYLCATRNTQANNEQFFGPGTRLTVL.

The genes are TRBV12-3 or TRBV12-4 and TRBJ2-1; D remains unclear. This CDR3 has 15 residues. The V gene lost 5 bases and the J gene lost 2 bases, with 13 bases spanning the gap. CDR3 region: CASSPAVIAYNEQFF. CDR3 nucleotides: TGTGCCAGCAGTCCTGCGGTAATAGCCTACAATGAGCAGTTCTTC.

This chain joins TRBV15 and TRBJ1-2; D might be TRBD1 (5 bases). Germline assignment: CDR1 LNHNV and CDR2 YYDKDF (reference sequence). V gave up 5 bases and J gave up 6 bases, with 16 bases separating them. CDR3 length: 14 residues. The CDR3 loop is CATSWPWGEDGYTF. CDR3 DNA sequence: TGTGCCACCAGCTGGCCATGGGGGGAGGATGGCTACACCTTC.

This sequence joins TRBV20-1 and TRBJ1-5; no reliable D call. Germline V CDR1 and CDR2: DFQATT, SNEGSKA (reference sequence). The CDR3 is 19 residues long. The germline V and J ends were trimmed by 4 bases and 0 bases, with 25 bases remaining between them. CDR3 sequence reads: CSATMMRPGLISSNQPQHF. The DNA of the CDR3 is TGCAGTGCTACCATGATGAGACCGGGCCTAATTTCTAGCAATCAGCCCCAGCATTTT.

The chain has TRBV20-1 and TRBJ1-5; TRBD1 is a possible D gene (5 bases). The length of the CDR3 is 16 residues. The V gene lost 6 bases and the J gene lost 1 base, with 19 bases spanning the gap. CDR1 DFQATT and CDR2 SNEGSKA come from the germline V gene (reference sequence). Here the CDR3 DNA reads TGCAGTGCCACTTCGGACGGGACCTTGAGCAATCAGCCCCAGCATTTT. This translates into CSATSDGTLSNQPQHF.

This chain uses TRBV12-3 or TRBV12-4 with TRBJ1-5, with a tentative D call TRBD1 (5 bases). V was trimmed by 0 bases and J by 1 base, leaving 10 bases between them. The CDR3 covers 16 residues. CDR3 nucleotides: TGTGCCAGCAGTTTAGCAGGGGCCATAAGCAATCAGCCCCAGCATTTT. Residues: CASSLAGAISNQPQHF.

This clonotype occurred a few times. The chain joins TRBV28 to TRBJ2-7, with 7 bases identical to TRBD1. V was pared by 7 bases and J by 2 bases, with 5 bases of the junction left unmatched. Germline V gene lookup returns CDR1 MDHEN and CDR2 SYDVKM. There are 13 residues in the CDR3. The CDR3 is CASTGQGAYEQYF. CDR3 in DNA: TGTGCCAGCACGGGGCAGGGGGCCTACGAGCAGTACTTC.

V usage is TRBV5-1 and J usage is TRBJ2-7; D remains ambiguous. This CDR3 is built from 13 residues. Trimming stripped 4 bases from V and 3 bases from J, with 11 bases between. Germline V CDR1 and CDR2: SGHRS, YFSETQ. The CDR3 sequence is CASSLDVGYEQYF. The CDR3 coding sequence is TGCGCCAGCAGCCTTGACGTGGGCTACGAGCAGTACTTC. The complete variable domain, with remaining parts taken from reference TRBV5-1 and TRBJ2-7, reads KAGVTQTPRYLIKTRGQQVTLSCSPISGHRSVSWYQQTPGQGLQFLFEYFSETQRNKGNFPGRFSGRQFSNSRSEMNVSTLELGDSALYLCASSLDVGYEQYFGPGTRLTVT.

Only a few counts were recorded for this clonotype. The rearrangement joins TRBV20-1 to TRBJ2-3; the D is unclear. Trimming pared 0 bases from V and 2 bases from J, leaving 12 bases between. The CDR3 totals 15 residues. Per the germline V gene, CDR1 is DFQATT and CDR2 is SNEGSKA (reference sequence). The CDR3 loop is CSARDWASPTDTQYF. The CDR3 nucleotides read TGCAGTGCTAGAGATTGGGCTTCCCCCACAGATACGCAGTATTTT.

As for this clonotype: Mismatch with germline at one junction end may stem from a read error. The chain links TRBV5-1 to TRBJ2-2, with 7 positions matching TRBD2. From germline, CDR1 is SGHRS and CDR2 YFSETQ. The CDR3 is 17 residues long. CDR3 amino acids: CASSFPTSAENTGGLFF. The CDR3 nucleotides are TGCGCCAGCAGCTTCCCTACTAGCGCGGAGAACACCGGGGGGCTGTTTTTT.

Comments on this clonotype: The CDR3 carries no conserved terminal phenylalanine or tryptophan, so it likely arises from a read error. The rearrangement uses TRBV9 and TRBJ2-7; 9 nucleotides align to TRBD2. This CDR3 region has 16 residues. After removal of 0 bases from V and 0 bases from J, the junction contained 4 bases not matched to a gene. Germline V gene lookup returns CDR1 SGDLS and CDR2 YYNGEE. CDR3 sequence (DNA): TGTGCCAGCAGCGTAGGTACTAGCGGGTACTCCTACGAGCAGTACCTC. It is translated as CASSVGTSGYSYEQYL.

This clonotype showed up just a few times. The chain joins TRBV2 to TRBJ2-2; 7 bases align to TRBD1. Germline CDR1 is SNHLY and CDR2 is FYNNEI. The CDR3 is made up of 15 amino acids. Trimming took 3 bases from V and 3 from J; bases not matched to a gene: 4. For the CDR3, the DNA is TGTGCCAGCAGTGAGCAAGGGGGCGACACCGGGGAGCTGTTTTTT. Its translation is CASSEQGGDTGELFF.